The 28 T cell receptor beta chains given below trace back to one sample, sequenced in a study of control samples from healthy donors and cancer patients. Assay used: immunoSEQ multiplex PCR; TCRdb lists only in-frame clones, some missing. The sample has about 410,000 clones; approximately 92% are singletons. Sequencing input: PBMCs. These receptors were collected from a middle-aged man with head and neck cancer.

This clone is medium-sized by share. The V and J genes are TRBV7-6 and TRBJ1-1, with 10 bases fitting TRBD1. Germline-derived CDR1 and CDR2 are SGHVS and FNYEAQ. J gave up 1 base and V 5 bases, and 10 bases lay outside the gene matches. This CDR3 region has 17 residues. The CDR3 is CASSLFGTGETNTEAFF. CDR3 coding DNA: TGTGCCAGCAGCCTTTTTGGGACAGGGGAGACGAACACTGAAGCTTTCTTT.

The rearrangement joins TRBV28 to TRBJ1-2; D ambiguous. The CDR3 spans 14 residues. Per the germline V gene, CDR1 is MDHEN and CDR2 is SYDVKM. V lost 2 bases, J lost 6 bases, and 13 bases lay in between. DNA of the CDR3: TGTGCCAGCAGTTTAATCGTTGGGCAGAATGGCTACACCTTC. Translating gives CASSLIVGQNGYTF.

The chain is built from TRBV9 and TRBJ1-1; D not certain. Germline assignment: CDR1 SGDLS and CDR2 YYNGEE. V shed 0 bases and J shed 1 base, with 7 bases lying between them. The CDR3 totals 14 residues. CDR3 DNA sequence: TGTGCCAGCAGCGTAGAAACAGCGAACACTGAAGCTTTCTTT. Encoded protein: CASSVETANTEAFF. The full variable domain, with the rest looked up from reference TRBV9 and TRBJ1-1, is DSGVTQTPKHLITATGQRVTLRCSPRSGDLSVYWYQQSLDQGLQFLIQYYNGEERAKGNILERFSAQQFPDLHSELNLSSLELGDSALYFCASSVETANTEAFFGQGTRLTVV.

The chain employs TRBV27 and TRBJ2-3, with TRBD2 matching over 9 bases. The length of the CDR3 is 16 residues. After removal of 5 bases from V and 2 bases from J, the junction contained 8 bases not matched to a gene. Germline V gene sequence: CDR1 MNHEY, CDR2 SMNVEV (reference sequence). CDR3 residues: CASSRASGTYTDTQYF. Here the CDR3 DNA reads TGTGCCAGCAGTAGGGCTAGCGGGACATACACAGATACGCAGTATTTT.

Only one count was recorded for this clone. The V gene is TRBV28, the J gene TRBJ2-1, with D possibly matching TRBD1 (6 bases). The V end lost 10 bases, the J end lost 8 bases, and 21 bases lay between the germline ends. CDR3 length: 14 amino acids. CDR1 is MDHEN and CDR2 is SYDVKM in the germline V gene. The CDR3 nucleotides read TGTGCCACCAGAAGAGGACAGTTTGACCATGAGCAGTTCTTC. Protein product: CATRRGQFDHEQFF.

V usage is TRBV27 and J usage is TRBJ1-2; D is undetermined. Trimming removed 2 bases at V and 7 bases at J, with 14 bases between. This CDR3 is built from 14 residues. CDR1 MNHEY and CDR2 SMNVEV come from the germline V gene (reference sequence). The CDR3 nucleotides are TGTGCCAGCAGTTTAACGGCTTCCCCGGGTGGCTACACCTTC. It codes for CASSLTASPGGYTF.

CDR3 coding DNA: TGTGCCAGCAGCTTAAAGGTTGGTGTAAGCTCCTACGAGCAGTACTTC. Translated: CASSLKVGVSSYEQYF. The V gene is TRBV7-6, the J gene TRBJ2-7; no clear D gene. This CDR3 is built from 16 residues. Trimming removed 2 bases from V and 0 bases from J, with 14 bases in between. CDR1 is SGHVS, CDR2 FNYEAQ, per germline. Using reference TRBV7-6 and TRBJ2-7 for the parts outside the CDR3, the full variable domain is GAGVSQSPRYKVTKRGQDVALRCDPISGHVSLYWYRQALGQGPEFLTYFNYEAQQDKSGLPNDRFSAERPEGSISTLTIQRTEQRDSAMYRCASSLKVGVSSYEQYFGPGTRLTVT.

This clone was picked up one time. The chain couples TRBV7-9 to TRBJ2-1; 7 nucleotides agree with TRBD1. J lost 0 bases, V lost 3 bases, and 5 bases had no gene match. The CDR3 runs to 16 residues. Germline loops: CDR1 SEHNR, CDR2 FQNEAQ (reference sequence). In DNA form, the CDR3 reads TGTGCCAGCAGCTTTAGGGACAGTATCTCCTACAATGAGCAGTTCTTC. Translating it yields CASSFRDSISYNEQFF.

This chain's CDR3 is CASSQPTGKADTQYF. The CDR3 DNA sequence: TGCGCCAGCAGCCAACCTACAGGGAAGGCAGATACGCAGTATTTT. The chain joins TRBV4-1 to TRBJ2-3, with D maybe TRBD1 (6 bases). V lost 2 bases, J lost 4 bases, and 13 bases lay in between. The CDR3 totals 15 residues. Germline loops: CDR1 MGHRA, CDR2 YSYEKL.

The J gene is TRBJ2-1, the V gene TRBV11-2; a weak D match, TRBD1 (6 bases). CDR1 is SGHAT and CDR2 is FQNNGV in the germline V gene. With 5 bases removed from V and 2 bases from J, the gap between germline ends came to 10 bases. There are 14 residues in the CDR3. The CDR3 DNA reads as TGTGCCAGCAGCCCCCGGGACACCTACAATGAGCAGTTCTTC. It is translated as CASSPRDTYNEQFF.

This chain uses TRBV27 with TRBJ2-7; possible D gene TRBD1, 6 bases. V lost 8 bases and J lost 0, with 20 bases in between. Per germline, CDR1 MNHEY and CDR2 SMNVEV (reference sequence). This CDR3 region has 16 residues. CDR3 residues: CASGTDRTDISYEQYF. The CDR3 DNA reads TGTGCCAGCGGGACCGACCGGACAGATATCTCCTACGAGCAGTACTTC.

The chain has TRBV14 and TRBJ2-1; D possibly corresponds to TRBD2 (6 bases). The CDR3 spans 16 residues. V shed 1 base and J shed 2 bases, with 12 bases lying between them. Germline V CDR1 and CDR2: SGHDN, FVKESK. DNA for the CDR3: TGTGCCAGCAGCCAAGGGGGACTTTTCACCTACAATGAGCAGTTCTTC. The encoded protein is CASSQGGLFTYNEQFF.

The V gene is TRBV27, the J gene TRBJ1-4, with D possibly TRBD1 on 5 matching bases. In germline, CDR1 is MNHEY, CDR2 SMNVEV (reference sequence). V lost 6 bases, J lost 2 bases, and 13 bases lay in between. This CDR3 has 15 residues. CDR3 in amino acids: CASRKPGTTNEKLFF. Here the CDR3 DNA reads TGTGCCAGCAGGAAACCAGGGACGACTAATGAAAAACTGTTTTTT.

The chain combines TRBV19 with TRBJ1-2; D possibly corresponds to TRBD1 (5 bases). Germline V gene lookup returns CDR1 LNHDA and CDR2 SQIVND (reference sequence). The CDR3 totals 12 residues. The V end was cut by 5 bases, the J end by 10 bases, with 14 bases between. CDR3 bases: TGTGCCAGTAGTCATCCGAGGGGCCTCTACACCTTC. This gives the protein CASSHPRGLYTF.

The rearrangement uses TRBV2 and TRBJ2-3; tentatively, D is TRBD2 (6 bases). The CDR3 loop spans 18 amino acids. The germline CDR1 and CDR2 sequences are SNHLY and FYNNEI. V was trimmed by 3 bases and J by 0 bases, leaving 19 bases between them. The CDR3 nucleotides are TGTGCCAGCAGTGATATCCGGGGCGGGGACCCCAGCACAGATACGCAGTATTTT. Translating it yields CASSDIRGGDPSTDTQYF.

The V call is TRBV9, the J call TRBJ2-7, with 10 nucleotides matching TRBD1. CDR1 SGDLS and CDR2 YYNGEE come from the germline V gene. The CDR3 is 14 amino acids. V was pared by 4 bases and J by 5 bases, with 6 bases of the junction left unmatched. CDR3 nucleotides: TGTGCCAGCAGCCAGGGACAGGGGTTTGACGAGCAGTACTTC. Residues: CASSQGQGFDEQYF.

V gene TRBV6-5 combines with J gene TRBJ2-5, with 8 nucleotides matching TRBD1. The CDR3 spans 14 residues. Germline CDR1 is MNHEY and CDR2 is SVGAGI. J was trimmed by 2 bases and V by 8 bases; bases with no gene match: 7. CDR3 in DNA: TGTGCCAGCGGGCCGGACAGGGAACAAGAGACCCAGTACTTC. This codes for CASGPDREQETQYF.

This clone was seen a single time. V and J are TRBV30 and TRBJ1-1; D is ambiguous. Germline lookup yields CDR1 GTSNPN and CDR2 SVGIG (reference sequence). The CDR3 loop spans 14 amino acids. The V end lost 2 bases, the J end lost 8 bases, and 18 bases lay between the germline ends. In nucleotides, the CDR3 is TGTGCCTGGAGTCCCAGGACTCTGAAGGGAGAAGCTTTCTTT. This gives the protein CAWSPRTLKGEAFF.

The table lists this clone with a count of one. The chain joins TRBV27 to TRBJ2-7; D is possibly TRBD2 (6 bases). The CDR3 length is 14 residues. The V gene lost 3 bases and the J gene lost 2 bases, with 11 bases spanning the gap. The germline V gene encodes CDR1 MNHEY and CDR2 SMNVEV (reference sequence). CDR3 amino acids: CASSFSSATYEQYF. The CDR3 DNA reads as TGTGCCAGCAGTTTTTCTAGCGCAACCTACGAGCAGTACTTC.

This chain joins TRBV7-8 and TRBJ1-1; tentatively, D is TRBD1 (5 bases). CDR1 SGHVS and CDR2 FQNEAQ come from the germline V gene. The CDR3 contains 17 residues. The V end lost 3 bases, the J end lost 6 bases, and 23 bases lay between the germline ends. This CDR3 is CASSLRWSGDPRAEAFF. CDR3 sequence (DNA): TGTGCCAGCAGCTTGCGGTGGTCCGGGGACCCGAGGGCTGAAGCTTTCTTT.

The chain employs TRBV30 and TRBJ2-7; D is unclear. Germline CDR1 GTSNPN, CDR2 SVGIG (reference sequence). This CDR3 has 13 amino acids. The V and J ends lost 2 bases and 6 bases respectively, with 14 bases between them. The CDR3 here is CAWSPGPFSEQYF. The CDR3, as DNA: TGTGCCTGGAGTCCCGGACCCTTCTCCGAGCAGTACTTC.

The CDR3 DNA sequence: TGTGCCATCAGTGCCGGCTACGAGCAGTACTTC. Protein: CAISAGYEQYF. The chain couples TRBV10-3 to TRBJ2-7; D ambiguous. The germline V and J ends were trimmed by 4 bases and 3 bases, with 4 bases remaining between them. In germline, CDR1 is ENHRY, CDR2 SYGVKD. The CDR3 totals 11 residues.

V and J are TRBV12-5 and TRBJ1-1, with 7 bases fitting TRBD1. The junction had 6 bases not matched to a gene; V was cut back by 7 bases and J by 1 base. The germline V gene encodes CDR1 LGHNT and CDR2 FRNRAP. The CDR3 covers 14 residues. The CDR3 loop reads CASALGTANTEAFF. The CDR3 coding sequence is TGTGCTAGTGCCTTGGGGACAGCGAACACTGAAGCTTTCTTT.

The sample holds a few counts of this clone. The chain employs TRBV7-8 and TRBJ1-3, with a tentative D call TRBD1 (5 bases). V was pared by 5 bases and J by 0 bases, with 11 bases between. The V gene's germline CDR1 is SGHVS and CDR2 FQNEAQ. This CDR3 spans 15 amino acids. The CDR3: CASSEGLISGNTIYF. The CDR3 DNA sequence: TGTGCCAGCAGCGAGGGACTGATCTCTGGAAACACCATATATTTT.

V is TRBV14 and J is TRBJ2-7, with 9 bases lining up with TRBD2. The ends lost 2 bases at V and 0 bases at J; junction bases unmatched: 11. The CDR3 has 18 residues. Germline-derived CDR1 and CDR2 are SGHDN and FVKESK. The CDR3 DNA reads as TGTGCCAGCAGCCAATTCCAGCGGGAGGTTACTAGCTCCTACGAGCAGTACTTC. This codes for CASSQFQREVTSSYEQYF.

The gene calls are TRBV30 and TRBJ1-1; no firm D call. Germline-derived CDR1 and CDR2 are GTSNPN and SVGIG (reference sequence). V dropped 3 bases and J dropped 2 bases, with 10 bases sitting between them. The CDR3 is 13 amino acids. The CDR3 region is CAWRRQVNTEAFF. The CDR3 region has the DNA TGTGCCTGGAGGCGGCAGGTAAACACTGAAGCTTTCTTT.

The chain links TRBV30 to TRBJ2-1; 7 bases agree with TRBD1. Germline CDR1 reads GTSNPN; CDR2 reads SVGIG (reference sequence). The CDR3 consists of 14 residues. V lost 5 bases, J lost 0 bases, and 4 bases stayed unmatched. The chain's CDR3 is CAWGQVSSYNEQFF. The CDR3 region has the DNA TGTGCCTGGGGACAGGTGAGCTCCTACAATGAGCAGTTCTTC.

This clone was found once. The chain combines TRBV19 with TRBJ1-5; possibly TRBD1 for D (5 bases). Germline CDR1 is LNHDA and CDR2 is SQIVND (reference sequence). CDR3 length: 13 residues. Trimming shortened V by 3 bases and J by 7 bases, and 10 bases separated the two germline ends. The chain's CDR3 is CASSMTVDQPQHF. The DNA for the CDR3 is TGTGCCAGTAGTATGACAGTCGACCAGCCCCAGCATTTT.